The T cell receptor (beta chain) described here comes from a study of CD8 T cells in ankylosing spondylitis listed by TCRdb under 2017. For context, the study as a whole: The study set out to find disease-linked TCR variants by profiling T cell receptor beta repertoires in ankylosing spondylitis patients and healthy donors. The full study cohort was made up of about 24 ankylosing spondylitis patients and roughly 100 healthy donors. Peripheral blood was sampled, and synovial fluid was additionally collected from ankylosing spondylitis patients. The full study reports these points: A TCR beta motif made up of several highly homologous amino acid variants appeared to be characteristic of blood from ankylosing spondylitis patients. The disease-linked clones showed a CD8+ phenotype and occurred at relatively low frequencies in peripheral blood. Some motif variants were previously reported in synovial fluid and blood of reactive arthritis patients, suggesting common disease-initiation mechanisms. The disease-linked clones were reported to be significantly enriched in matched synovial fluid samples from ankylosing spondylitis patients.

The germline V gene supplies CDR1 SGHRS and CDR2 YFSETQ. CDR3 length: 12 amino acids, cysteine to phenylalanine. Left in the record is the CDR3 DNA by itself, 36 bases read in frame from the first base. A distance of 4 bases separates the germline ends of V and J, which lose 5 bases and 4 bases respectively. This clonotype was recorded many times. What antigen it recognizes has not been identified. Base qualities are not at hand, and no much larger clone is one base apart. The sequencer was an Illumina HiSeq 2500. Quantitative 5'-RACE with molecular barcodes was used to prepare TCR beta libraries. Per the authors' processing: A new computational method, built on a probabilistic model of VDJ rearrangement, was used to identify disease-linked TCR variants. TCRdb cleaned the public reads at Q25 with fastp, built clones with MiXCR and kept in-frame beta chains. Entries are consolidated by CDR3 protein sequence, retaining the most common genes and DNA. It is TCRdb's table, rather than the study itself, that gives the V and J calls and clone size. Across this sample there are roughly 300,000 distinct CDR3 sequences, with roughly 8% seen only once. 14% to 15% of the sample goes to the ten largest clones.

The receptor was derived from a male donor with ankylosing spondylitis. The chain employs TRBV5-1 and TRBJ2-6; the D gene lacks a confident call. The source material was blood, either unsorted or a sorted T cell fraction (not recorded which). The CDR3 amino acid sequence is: CASRSGANVLTF. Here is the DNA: TGCGCCAGCAGATCCGGGGCCAACGTCCTGACTTTC.